The 12 T cell receptor beta chains below were found in one sample sequenced in a study of blood T cell repertoires in COVID-19. Repertoires were generated with immunoSEQ multiplex PCR, while TCRdb's copy carries only in-frame clones and drops some. The table lists about 130,000 clones, just over 75% of them singletons. The sequencing sample was made of peripheral blood. The receptor set was obtained from a human donor in a cohort sampled during active COVID-19.

This clone was detected once. The chain uses TRBV19 and TRBJ2-5; D not certain. The V end lost 10 bases, the J end lost 2 bases, and 8 bases lay between the germline ends. CDR3 size: 11 residues. Germline loops: CDR1 LNHDA, CDR2 SQIVND (reference sequence). The CDR3 spells CATTQQETQYF. Written as DNA, the CDR3 is TGTGCCACCACGCAGCAAGAGACCCAGTACTTC.

V is TRBV10-3 and J is TRBJ2-7; D may be TRBD2 (6 bases). The germline V gene encodes CDR1 ENHRY and CDR2 SYGVKD. V was shortened by 0 bases and J by 9 bases, with 18 bases between the two germline ends. This CDR3 has 15 residues. CDR3 nucleotides: TGTGCCATCAGTGAGTCGACGGGGGTCGGAGTCGCGCAGTACTTC. As protein: CAISESTGVGVAQYF.

V is TRBV7-8 and J is TRBJ2-3; 9 bases match TRBD1. Looked up from germline, CDR1 is SGHVS and CDR2 is FQNEAQ. The CDR3 contains 16 residues. With V trimmed by 5 bases and J by 2 bases, 8 bases remained unmatched. The CDR3 here is CASSPAGTGTTDTQYF. The CDR3 bases are TGTGCCAGCAGCCCCGCCGGGACAGGGACCACAGATACGCAGTATTTT.

In this sample, this clone turned up a few times. V is TRBV28 and J is TRBJ1-5, with 8 bases aligning to TRBD1. The CDR3 consists of 15 residues. Germline V gives CDR1 MDHEN, CDR2 SYDVKM. V trimming: 2 bases; J trimming: 7 bases; junction bases outside the gene matches: 7. Here the CDR3 DNA reads TGTGCCAGCAGTTTACCCCAGGGGGCCGGGCAGCCCCAGCATTTT. Its protein is CASSLPQGAGQPQHF.

The chain joins TRBV5-6 to TRBJ2-1; 9 bases line up with TRBD1. CDR1 is SGHDT and CDR2 is YYEEEE in the germline V gene. V gave up 2 bases and J gave up 8 bases; unmatched junction bases: 8. The CDR3 covers 15 residues. The CDR3 sequence: CASSFLWDRAHEQFF. As DNA, the CDR3 is TGTGCCAGCAGCTTTTTATGGGACAGGGCCCATGAGCAGTTCTTC.

The chain combines TRBV5-1 with TRBJ2-1; D gene unclear. Germline V gene lookup returns CDR1 SGHRS and CDR2 YFSETQ. Trimming cost V 2 bases and J 4 bases, with 10 bases left between them. CDR3 length: 14 residues. This CDR3 is CASSLDDTYNEQFF. The DNA for the CDR3 is TGCGCCAGCAGCTTAGATGACACATACAATGAGCAGTTCTTC.

The table lists this clone with a few counts. The chain recombines TRBV5-1 with TRBJ2-5, with D possibly matching TRBD1 (6 bases). Trimming took 5 bases from V and 1 from J, leaving 12 bases between them. In germline, CDR1 is SGHRS, CDR2 YFSETQ. This CDR3 spans 14 amino acids. For the CDR3, the DNA is TGCGCCAGCAGTCTCTTGGACAGCCAAGAGACCCAGTACTTC. Its protein is CASSLLDSQETQYF.

The gene calls are TRBV4-1 and TRBJ1-4; 10 bases map to TRBD1. The CDR3 has 16 residues. Germline CDR1 and CDR2: MGHRA and YSYEKL. The trim removed 2 bases at V and 7 bases at J, leaving 7 bases unmatched. CDR3 nucleotide sequence: TGCGCCAGCAGCCAACTGGGGACAGGGGCGGCTGAAAAACTGTTTTTT. It yields the protein CASSQLGTGAAEKLFF.

The DNA of the CDR3 is TGTGCCAGCAGCTTAGGGGACAGGGGCCCCCACAATGAGCAGTTCTTC. Its translation: CASSLGDRGPHNEQFF. The rearrangement joins TRBV7-9 to TRBJ2-1; 10 bases match TRBD1. From germline, CDR1 is SEHNR and CDR2 FQNEAQ (reference sequence). This CDR3 comprises 16 residues. Unmatched junction bases numbered 5, after V lost 1 base and J lost 5 bases.

The V gene is TRBV7-6, the J gene TRBJ2-7; 8 bases are a match to TRBD1. There are 15 residues in the CDR3. J lost 1 base, V lost 5 bases, and 7 bases had no gene match. Germline CDR1 SGHVS, CDR2 FNYEAQ. CDR3 nucleotides: TGTGCCAGCAGCCCTCAACAGGGGGAATCCTACGAGCAGTACTTC. This translates into CASSPQQGESYEQYF.

The V gene is TRBV7-2, the J gene TRBJ2-6; the D gene is possibly TRBD2 (5 bases). The V end was cut by 5 bases, the J end by 0 bases, with 14 bases between. The germline CDR1 and CDR2 sequences are SGHTA and FQGNSA. The CDR3 contains 17 residues. In DNA, the CDR3 is TGTGCCAGCAGCATAGGATCAGCGGTCTCTGGGGCCAACGTCCTGACTTTC. Amino acids: CASSIGSAVSGANVLTF.

The V gene is TRBV29-1, the J gene TRBJ2-1; D is perhaps TRBD2 (5 bases). Germline V CDR1 and CDR2: SQVTM, ANQGSEA. This CDR3 comprises 10 residues. Trimming removed 7 bases from V and 6 bases from J, with 7 bases in between. The DNA of the CDR3 is TGCAGCGCCGGGATCAATGAGCAGTTCTTC. Translated, it gives CSAGINEQFF.